Listed here are 21 T cell receptor beta chains from one sample, sequenced in a study of T cells in Graves' hyperthyroidism and ophthalmopathy. Researchers took RNA transcripts and amplified the TCR beta CDR3 regions from them. When the TCR CDR3 underwent first-round RT-PCR, the HTBI primer set was used. Via MiXCR, TCRdb re-called the multiplex PCR reads, giving one row per CDR3 protein. The sample gives 600,000 to 750,000 distinct CDR3 sequences, 17% of which show up once; roughly 16% is in the top ten. Sequences were obtained from blood. Source of these receptors: a man between 50 and 59 years old with Graves' hyperthyroidism.

The rearrangement joins TRBV28 to TRBJ1-3; D is uncertain. The CDR3 has 15 amino acids. Trimming cost V 1 base and J 4 bases, with 11 bases left between them. Germline CDR1 and CDR2: MDHEN and SYDVKM. This chain's CDR3 is CASSLYTPGGNTIYF. The CDR3 coding sequence is TGTGCCAGCAGTTTATATACCCCTGGGGGAAACACCATATATTTT.

This clonotype showed up many times. The chain has TRBV24-1 and TRBJ2-5; D uncertain. CDR3 length: 15 amino acids. Germline CDR1 reads KGHDR; CDR2 reads SFDVKD. The germline V and J ends were trimmed by 4 bases and 0 bases, with 11 bases remaining between them. The CDR3 nucleotides are TGTGCCACCAGTGAAGAGGACGGTGACCAAGAGACCCAGTACTTC. Its translation is CATSEEDGDQETQYF.

This clonotype occurred a few times. The V gene is TRBV7-9, the J gene TRBJ2-3; 10 bases fit TRBD2. Germline-derived CDR1 and CDR2 are SEHNR and FQNEAQ (reference sequence). With 3 bases clipped from V and 4 bases from J, the junction kept 7 bases outside the gene matches. This CDR3 contains 16 residues. CDR3 sequence reads: CASSFSSGSRADTQYF. DNA for the CDR3: TGTGCCAGCAGCTTTTCTAGCGGGAGCAGAGCAGATACGCAGTATTTT.

In its sample, this clonotype was seen a few times. In DNA form, the CDR3 reads TGTGCCAGCAGCTACGGTGGGACAGGGGGCCGAGAGACCCAGTACTTC. Protein product: CASSYGGTGGRETQYF. The chain uses TRBV7-9 and TRBJ2-5, with 12 bases identical to TRBD1. V lost 4 bases and J lost 4; bases outside the gene matches: 7. The CDR3 has 16 amino acids. Germline V gives CDR1 SEHNR, CDR2 FQNEAQ (reference sequence).

This clonotype was recorded at least ten times. The CDR3 DNA sequence: TGTGCCAGCAGCTTAGTGGGACAGGTTAATTCACCCCTCCACTTT. It codes for CASSLVGQVNSPLHF. The chain uses TRBV7-2 and TRBJ1-6, with 8 bases lining up with TRBD1. CDR1 and CDR2 from the germline V gene are SGHTA and FQGNSA. Trimming cost V 1 base and J 6 bases; bases outside gene matches: 2. This CDR3 comprises 15 residues.

This clonotype showed up just a few times. The chain couples TRBV30 to TRBJ2-3; TRBD2 matches 13 bases. V gave up 3 bases and J gave up 3 bases; unmatched junction bases: 6. Germline V gene sequence: CDR1 GTSNPN, CDR2 SVGIG (reference sequence). This CDR3 has 16 residues. In DNA, the CDR3 is TGTGCCTGGAGGGACTGGACTAGCGGGAGTACAGATACGCAGTATTTT. Translation gives CAWRDWTSGSTDTQYF.

This clonotype was counted many times. The chain is built from TRBV7-3 and TRBJ2-1; D is ambiguous. Germline lookup yields CDR1 SGHTA and CDR2 FQGTGA. V was pared by 1 base and J by 0 bases, with 10 bases between. This CDR3 contains 16 residues. The CDR3 spells CASSLIPASSYNEQFF. CDR3 in DNA: TGTGCCAGCAGCTTAATCCCGGCGAGCTCCTACAATGAGCAGTTCTTC.

The table lists this clonotype with a few counts. This chain links TRBV18 with TRBJ2-3; D is perhaps TRBD1 (6 bases). This CDR3 contains 16 residues. CDR1 is KGHSH, CDR2 LQKENI, per germline. V lost 0 bases and J lost 0, with 10 bases in between. The chain's CDR3 is CASSPPGTLSTDTQYF. The CDR3 bases are TGTGCCAGCTCACCACCGGGGACACTTAGCACAGATACGCAGTATTTT.

This clonotype showed up many times. This chain uses TRBV2 with TRBJ1-6, with TRBD1 matching over 10 bases. In germline, CDR1 is SNHLY, CDR2 FYNNEI. V lost 8 bases to trimming and J lost 7 bases; unmatched junction nucleotides: 5. CDR3 length equals 14 residues. The DNA of the CDR3 is TGTGCCAGCGGGGACAGGGGAACAAATTCACCCCTCCACTTT. This codes for CASGDRGTNSPLHF.

CDR3 protein: CASSQDSGRFYEQYF. The CDR3 DNA sequence: TGTGCCAGCAGCCAAGATAGCGGGAGGTTCTACGAGCAGTACTTC. V usage is TRBV5-5 and J usage is TRBJ2-7; 10 bases fit TRBD2. V was pared by 4 bases and J by 3 bases, with 7 bases of the junction left unmatched. CDR3 length equals 15 residues. Germline CDR1 SGHKS, CDR2 YYEKEE (reference sequence).

The V call is TRBV25-1, the J call TRBJ1-2; D remains unclear. This CDR3 is 14 amino acids long. The germline V gene has CDR1 MGHDK and CDR2 SYGVNS. V was cut by 5 bases and J by 5 bases, with 15 bases left in between. This chain's CDR3 is CASSNPQGLYGYTF. CDR3 in DNA: TGTGCCAGCAGTAATCCCCAAGGCTTATATGGCTACACCTTC.

This clonotype occurred many times. The rearrangement uses TRBV5-1 and TRBJ2-7; TRBD2 might be the D (6 bases). Germline CDR1 is SGHRS and CDR2 is YFSETQ. The V end lost 5 bases, the J end lost 3 bases, and 15 bases lay between the germline ends. This CDR3 is 14 amino acids long. The CDR3 DNA sequence: TGCGCCAGCAGACTCGCGGGGCATGACTACGAGCAGTACTTC. It codes for CASRLAGHDYEQYF. Variable domain in full (rest from reference TRBV5-1 and TRBJ2-7): KAGVTQTPRYLIKTRGQQVTLSCSPISGHRSVSWYQQTPGQGLQFLFEYFSETQRNKGNFPGRFSGRQFSNSRSEMNVSTLELGDSALYLCASRLAGHDYEQYFGPGTRLTVT.

This clonotype has at least ten counts. This chain joins TRBV2 and TRBJ2-1, with D perhaps matching TRBD2 (6 bases). The V end was cut by 5 bases, the J end by 8 bases, with 10 bases between. Germline V gene sequence: CDR1 SNHLY, CDR2 FYNNEI. This CDR3 comprises 12 residues. The CDR3 DNA is TGTGCCAGCAGTTACACTAGCCATGAGCAGTTCTTC. It translates to CASSYTSHEQFF.

The chain's CDR3 is CASSLAIPGELFF. The CDR3 DNA is TGCGCCAGCAGCTTGGCCATCCCCGGGGAGCTGTTTTTT. The genes are TRBV5-1 and TRBJ2-2; D not resolved. V was shortened by 0 bases and J by 6 bases, with 6 bases between the two germline ends. CDR1 and CDR2 from the germline V gene are SGHRS and YFSETQ. The CDR3 has 13 amino acids.

This clonotype appeared a few times. The CDR3 nucleotides read TGTGCCAGCAGCCATTCGGGTCGGGGTGGCGGCTATGGCTACACCTTC. Protein sequence: CASSHSGRGGGYGYTF. The chain is built from TRBV3-1 and TRBJ1-2; D remains ambiguous. This CDR3 is built from 16 residues. Germline V gene sequence: CDR1 LGHDT, CDR2 YNNKEL (reference sequence). The V and J ends lost 3 bases and 4 bases respectively, with 18 bases between them.

This rearrangement joins TRBV7-9 to TRBJ2-2; D unclear. From germline, CDR1 is SEHNR and CDR2 FQNEAQ (reference sequence). The CDR3 covers 13 residues. V was pared by 11 bases and J by 5 bases, with 15 bases between. The CDR3: CAGRERPTGELFF. The CDR3 DNA sequence: TGTGCCGGGCGCGAACGGCCGACCGGGGAGCTGTTTTTT.

The V call is TRBV27, the J call TRBJ2-2; possible D gene TRBD1, 5 bases. From germline, CDR1 is MNHEY and CDR2 SMNVEV (reference sequence). The V gene lost 1 base and the J gene lost 2 bases, with 8 bases spanning the gap. CDR3 length equals 15 residues. The DNA for the CDR3 is TGTGCCAGCAGTTTATGCCAGGGAAACACCGGGGAGCTGTTTTTT. As protein: CASSLCQGNTGELFF.

This clonotype was recorded many times. J is TRBJ2-2 and V is TRBV6-1, with 7 bases fitting TRBD1. This CDR3 region has 14 residues. Trimming cost V 3 bases and J 7 bases; bases outside gene matches: 5. From germline, CDR1 is MNHNS and CDR2 SASEGT. CDR3 in amino acids: CASSETGQIGELFF. Written as DNA, the CDR3 is TGTGCCAGCAGTGAGACAGGGCAAATCGGGGAGCTGTTTTTT.

The sample holds many counts of this clonotype. The chain carries TRBV6-1 and TRBJ2-7; 8 bases match TRBD1. The germline gives CDR1 MNHNS, CDR2 SASEGT. This CDR3 comprises 17 residues. J was trimmed by 5 bases and V by 5 bases; bases with no gene match: 17. CDR3 DNA: TGTGCCAGCAGTTACCTGTCCGGGACAGGTGTCCCCGACGAGCAGTACTTC. Translated: CASSYLSGTGVPDEQYF.

The rearrangement links TRBV7-6 to TRBJ2-6; D is perhaps TRBD1 (6 bases). The CDR3 is 16 residues long. CDR1 and CDR2 from the germline V gene are SGHVS and FNYEAQ. V lost 6 bases and J lost 4, with 16 bases in between. For the CDR3, the DNA is TGTGCCAGCAGTTCGGCAGGGACAAACGGGGCCAACGTCCTGACTTTC. This encodes CASSSAGTNGANVLTF. The entire variable domain, with the rest obtained from reference TRBV7-6 and TRBJ2-6, is as follows: GAGVSQSPRYKVTKRGQDVALRCDPISGHVSLYWYRQALGQGPEFLTYFNYEAQQDKSGLPNDRFSAERPEGSISTLTIQRTEQRDSAMYRCASSSAGTNGANVLTFGAGSRLTVL.

This chain uses TRBV10-3 with TRBJ1-6; TRBD1 might be the D (5 bases). Germline lookup yields CDR1 ENHRY and CDR2 SYGVKD. Trimming shortened V by 11 bases and J by 11 bases, and 19 bases separated the two germline ends. The CDR3 has 13 amino acids. CDR3 DNA sequence: TGTGCCTCCTGCGACAGCTCAAATCCACCCCTCCACTTT. It yields the protein CASCDSSNPPLHF.